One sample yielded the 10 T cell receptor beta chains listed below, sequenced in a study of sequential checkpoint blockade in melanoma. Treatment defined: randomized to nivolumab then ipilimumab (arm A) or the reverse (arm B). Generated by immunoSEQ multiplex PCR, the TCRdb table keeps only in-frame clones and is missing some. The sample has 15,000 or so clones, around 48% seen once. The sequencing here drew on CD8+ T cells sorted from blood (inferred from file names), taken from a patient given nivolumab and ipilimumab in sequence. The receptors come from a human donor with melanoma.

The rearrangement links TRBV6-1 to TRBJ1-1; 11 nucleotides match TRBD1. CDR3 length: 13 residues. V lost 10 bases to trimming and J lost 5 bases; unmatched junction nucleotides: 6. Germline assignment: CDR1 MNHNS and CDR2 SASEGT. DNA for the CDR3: TGTGCCACACAGGGGACAGGGGGGACTGAAGCTTTCTTT. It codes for CATQGTGGTEAFF.

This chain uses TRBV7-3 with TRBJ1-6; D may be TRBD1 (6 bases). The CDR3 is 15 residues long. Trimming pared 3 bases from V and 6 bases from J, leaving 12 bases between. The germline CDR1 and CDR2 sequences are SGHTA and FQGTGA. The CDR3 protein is CASSLTGYPNSPLHF. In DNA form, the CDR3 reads TGTGCCAGCAGCTTGACAGGCTACCCTAATTCACCCCTCCACTTT.

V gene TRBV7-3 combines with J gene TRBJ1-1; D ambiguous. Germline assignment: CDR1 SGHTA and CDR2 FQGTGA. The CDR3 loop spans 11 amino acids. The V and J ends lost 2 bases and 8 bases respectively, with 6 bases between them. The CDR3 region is CASSLGREAFF. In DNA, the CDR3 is TGTGCCAGCAGCTTAGGCAGGGAAGCTTTCTTT.

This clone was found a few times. CDR3: CAVLLRGELFF. The CDR3 DNA is TGTGCCGTCCTTCTCCGCGGGGAGCTGTTTTTT. V gene TRBV6-9 combines with J gene TRBJ2-2, with D hard to call. Germline CDR1 is MNHGY and CDR2 is SVAAGI. The V end was cut by 11 bases, the J end by 7 bases, with 11 bases between. The CDR3 totals 11 residues.

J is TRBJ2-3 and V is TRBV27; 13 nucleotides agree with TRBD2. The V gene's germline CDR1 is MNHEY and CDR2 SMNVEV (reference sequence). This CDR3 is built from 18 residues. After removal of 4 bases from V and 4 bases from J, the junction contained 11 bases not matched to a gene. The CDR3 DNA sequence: TGTGCCAGCAGTTCACTAGCGGGGGGGCAGGGGGGTCCAGATACGCAGTATTTT. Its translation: CASSSLAGGQGGPDTQYF.

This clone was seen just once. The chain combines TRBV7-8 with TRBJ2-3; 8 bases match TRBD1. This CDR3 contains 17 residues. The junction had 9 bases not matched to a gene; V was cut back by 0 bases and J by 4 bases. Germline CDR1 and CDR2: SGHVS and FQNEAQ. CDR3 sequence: CASSLAGAGGFADTQYF. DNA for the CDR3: TGTGCCAGCAGCTTAGCGGGGGCAGGGGGCTTTGCAGATACGCAGTATTTT.

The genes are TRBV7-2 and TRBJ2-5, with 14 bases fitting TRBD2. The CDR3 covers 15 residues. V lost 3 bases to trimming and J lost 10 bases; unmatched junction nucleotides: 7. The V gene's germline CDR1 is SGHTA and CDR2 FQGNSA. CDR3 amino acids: CASSFLIGTSGGQYF. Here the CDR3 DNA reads TGTGCCAGCAGCTTCCTCATAGGGACTAGCGGGGGCCAGTACTTC.

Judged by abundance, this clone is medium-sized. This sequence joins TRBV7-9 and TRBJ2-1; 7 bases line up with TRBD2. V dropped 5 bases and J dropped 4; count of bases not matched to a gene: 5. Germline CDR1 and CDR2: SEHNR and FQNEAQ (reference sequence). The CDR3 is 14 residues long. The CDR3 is CASSPGTIYNEQFF. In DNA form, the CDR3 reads TGTGCCAGCAGCCCCGGGACTATATACAATGAGCAGTTCTTC. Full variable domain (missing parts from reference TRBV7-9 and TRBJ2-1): DTGVSQNPRHKITKRGQNVTFRCDPISEHNRLYWYRQTLGQGPEFLTYFQNEAQLEKSRLLSDRFSAERPKGSFSTLEIQRTEQGDSAMYLCASSPGTIYNEQFFGPGTRLTVL.

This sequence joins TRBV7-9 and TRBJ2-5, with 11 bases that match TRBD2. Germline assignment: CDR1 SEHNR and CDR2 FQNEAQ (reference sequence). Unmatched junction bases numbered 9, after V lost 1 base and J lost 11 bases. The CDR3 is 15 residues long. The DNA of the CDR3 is TGTGCCAGCAGCTTAGTAGCGGGAGGGCCCGGGGAGCAGTACTTC. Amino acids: CASSLVAGGPGEQYF.

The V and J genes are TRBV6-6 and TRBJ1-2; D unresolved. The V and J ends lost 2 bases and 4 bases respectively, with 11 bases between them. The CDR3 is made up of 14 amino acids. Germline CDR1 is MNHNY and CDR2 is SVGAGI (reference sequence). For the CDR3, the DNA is TGTGCCAGCAGTTACAGGGAGGGAGGCTATGGCTACACCTTC. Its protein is CASSYREGGYGYTF.